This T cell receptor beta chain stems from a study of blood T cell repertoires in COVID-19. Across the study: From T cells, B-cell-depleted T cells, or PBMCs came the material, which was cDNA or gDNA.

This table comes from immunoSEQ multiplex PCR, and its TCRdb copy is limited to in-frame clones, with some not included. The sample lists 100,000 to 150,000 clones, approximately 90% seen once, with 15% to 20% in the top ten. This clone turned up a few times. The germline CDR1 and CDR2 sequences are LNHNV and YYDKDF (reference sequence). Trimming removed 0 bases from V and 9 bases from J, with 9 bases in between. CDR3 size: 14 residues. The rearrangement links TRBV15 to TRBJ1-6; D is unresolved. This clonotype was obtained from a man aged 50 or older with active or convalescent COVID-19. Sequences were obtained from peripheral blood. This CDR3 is CATSREVRVSPLHF. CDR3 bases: TGTGCCACCAGCAGAGAGGTTCGGGTTTCACCCCTCCACTTT.